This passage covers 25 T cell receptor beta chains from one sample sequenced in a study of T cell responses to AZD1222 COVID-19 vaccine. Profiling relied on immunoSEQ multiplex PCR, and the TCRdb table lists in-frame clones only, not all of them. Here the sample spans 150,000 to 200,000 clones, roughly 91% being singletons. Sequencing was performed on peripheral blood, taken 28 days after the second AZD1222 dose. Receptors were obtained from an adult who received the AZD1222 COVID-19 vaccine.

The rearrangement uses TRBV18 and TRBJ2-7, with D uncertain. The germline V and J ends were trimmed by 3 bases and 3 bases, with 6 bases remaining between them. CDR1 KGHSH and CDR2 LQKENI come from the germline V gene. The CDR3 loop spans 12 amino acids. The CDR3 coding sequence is TGTGCCAGCTCACCTGGGAACTACGAGCAGTACTTC. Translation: CASSPGNYEQYF.

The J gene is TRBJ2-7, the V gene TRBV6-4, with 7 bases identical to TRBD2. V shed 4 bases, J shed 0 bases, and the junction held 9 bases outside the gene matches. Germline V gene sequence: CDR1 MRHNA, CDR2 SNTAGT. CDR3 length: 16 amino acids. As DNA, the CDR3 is TGTGCCAGCAGTGGGCCGGGCGGGAGTATCTCCTACGAGCAGTACTTC. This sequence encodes CASSGPGGSISYEQYF.

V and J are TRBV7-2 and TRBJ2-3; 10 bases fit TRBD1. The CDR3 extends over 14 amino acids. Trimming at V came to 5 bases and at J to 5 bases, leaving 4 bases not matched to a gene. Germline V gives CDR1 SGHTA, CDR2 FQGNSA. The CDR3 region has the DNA TGTGCCAGCAGCCCCGACAGGGGGCGAGATACGCAGTATTTT. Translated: CASSPDRGRDTQYF. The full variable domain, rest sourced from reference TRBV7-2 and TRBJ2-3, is GAGVSQSPSNKVTEKGKDVELRCDPISGHTALYWYRQSLGQGLEFLIYFQGNSAPDKSGLPSDRFSAERTGGSVSTLTIQRTQQEDSAVYLCASSPDRGRDTQYFGPGTRLTVL.

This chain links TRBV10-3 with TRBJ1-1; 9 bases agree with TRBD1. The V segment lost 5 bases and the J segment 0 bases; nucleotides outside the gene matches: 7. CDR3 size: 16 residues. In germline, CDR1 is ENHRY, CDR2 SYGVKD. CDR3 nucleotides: TGTGCCATCAGTTCGGGACAGGGCCTCATGAACACTGAAGCTTTCTTT. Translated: CAISSGQGLMNTEAFF.

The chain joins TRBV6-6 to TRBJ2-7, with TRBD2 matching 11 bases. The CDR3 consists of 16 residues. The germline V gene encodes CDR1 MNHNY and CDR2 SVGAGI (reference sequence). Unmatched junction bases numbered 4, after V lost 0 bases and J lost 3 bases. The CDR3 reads CASSYSKLAGDYEQYF. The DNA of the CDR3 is TGTGCCAGCAGTTACTCGAAACTAGCGGGGGACTACGAGCAGTACTTC.

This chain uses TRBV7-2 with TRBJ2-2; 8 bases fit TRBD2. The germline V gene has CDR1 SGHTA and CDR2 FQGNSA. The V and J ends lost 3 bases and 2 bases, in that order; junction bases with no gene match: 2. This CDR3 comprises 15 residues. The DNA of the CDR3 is TGTGCCAGCAGCTTTAGCGGGATTAACACCGGGGAGCTGTTTTTT. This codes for CASSFSGINTGELFF.

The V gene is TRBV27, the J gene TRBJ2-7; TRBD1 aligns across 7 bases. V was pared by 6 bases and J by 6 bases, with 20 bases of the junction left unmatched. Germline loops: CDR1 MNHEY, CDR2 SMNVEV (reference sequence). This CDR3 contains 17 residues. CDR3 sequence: CASSLGADRARMGEQYF. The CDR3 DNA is TGTGCCAGCAGCCTTGGGGCAGACAGGGCCCGTATGGGCGAGCAGTACTTC.

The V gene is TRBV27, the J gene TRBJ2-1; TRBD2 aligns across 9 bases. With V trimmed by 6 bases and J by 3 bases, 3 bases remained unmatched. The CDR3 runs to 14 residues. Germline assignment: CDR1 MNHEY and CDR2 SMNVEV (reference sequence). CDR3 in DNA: TGTGCCAGCAGAACACTAGCGGGCTACAATGAGCAGTTCTTC. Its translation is CASRTLAGYNEQFF.

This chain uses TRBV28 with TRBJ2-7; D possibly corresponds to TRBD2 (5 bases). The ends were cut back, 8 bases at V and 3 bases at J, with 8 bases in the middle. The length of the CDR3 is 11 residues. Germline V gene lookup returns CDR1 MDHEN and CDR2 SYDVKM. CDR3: CASLGSYEQYF. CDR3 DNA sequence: TGTGCCAGCCTTGGGAGCTACGAGCAGTACTTC.

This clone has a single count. In DNA form, the CDR3 reads TGTGCCACCTTAAATCCCAGGGCTATGAGGTACACCGGGGAGCTGTTTTTT. Protein sequence: CATLNPRAMRYTGELFF. V usage is TRBV28 and J usage is TRBJ2-2; TRBD1 might be the D (5 bases). The CDR3 is made up of 17 amino acids. Per the germline V gene, CDR1 is MDHEN and CDR2 is SYDVKM. The V gene lost 10 bases and the J gene lost 3 bases, with 24 bases spanning the gap.

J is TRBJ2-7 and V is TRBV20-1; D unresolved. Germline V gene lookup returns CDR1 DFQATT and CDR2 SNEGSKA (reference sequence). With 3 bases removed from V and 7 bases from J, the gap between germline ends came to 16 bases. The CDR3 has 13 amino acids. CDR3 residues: CSASPRPVSEQYF. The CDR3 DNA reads TGCAGTGCTAGTCCCCGCCCCGTGAGTGAGCAGTACTTC.

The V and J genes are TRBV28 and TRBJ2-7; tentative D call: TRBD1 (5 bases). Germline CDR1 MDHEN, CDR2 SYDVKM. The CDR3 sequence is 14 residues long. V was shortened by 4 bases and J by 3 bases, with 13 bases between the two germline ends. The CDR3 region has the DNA TGTGCCAGCAGTTGGGGCCGGCCCAACTACGAGCAGTACTTC. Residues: CASSWGRPNYEQYF.

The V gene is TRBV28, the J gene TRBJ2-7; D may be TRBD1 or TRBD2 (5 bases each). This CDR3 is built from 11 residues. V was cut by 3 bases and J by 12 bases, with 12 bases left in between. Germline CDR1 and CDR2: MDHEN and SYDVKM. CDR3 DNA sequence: TGTGCCAGCAGTTTTGAGGGGTCGGGGTACTTC. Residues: CASSFEGSGYF.

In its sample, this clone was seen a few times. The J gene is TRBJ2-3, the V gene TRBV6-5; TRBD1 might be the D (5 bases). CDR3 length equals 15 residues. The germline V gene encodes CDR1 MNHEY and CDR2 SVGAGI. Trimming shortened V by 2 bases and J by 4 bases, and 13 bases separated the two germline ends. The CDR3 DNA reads TGTGCCAGCAGTTACCAATCGACAGTTTCAGATACGCAGTATTTT. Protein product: CASSYQSTVSDTQYF.

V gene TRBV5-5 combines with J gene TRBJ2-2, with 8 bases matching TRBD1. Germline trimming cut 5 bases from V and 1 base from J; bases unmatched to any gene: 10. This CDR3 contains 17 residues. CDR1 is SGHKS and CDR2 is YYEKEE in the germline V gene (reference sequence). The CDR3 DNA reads TGTGCCAGCAGTCCTCCCCCCGGGACAGGGAACACCGGGGAGCTGTTTTTT. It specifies CASSPPPGTGNTGELFF.

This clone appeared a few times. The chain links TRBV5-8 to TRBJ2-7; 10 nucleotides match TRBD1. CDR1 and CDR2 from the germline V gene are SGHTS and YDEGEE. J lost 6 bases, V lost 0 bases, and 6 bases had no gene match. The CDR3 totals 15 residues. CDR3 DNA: TGTGCCAGCAGCTTGGCCGGGACAGGGGCATCCGAGCAGTACTTC. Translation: CASSLAGTGASEQYF.

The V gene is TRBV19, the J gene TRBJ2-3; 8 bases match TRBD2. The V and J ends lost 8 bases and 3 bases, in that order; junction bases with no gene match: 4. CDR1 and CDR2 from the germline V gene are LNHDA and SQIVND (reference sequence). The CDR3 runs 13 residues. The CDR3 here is CASVAGRTDTQYF. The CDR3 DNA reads TGTGCCAGTGTAGCGGGGAGGACAGATACGCAGTATTTT.

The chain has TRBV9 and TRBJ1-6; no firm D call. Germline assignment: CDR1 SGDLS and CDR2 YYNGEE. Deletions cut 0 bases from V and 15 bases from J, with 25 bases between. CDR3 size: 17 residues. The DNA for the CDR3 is TGTGCCAGCAGCGTAGGGAGGCGCGAGTTCCGACCGGGAAGCCTCCACTTT. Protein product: CASSVGRREFRPGSLHF.

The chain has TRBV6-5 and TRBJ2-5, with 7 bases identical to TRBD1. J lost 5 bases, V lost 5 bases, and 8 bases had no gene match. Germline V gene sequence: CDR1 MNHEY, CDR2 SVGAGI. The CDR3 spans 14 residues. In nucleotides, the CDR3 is TGTGCCAGCAGTCACAACAGGGGTGGGGAGACCCAGTACTTC. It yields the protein CASSHNRGGETQYF.

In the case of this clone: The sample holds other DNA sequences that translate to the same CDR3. The CDR3: CASSLLGGTEAFF. CDR3 coding DNA: TGTGCCAGCAGTTTATTAGGGGGCACTGAAGCTTTCTTT. The rearrangement uses TRBV28 and TRBJ1-1; TRBD1 is a possible D gene (6 bases). Trimming stripped 1 base from V and 4 bases from J, with 7 bases between. Germline V gene lookup returns CDR1 MDHEN and CDR2 SYDVKM. The CDR3 is made up of 13 amino acids.

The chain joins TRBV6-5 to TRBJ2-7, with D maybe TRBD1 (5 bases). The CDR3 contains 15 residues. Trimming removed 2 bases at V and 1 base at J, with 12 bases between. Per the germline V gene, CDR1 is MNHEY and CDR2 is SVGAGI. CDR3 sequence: CASSYQAGSSYEQYF. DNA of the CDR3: TGTGCCAGCAGTTACCAAGCAGGGTCGTCCTACGAGCAGTACTTC.

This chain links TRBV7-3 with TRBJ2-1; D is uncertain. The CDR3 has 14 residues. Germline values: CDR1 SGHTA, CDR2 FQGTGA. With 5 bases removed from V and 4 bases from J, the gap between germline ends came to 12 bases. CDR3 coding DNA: TGTGCCAGCAGCCCCGCGTCCGAGTACAATGAGCAGTTCTTC. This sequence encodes CASSPASEYNEQFF.

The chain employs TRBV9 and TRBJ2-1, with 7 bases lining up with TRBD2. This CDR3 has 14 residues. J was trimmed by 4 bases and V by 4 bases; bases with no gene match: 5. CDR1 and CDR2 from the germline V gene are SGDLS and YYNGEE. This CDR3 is CASSPRERYNEQFF. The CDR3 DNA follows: TGTGCCAGCAGCCCGCGGGAGAGGTACAATGAGCAGTTCTTC.

In DNA form, the CDR3 reads TGTGCCAGCAGCTTGGGGCAGAGCTCCTACAATGAGCAGTTCTTC. Its protein is CASSLGQSSYNEQFF. The chain carries TRBV5-4 and TRBJ2-1; D gene uncertain. V gave up 0 bases and J gave up 0 bases, with 7 bases separating them. Germline-derived CDR1 and CDR2 are SGHNT and YYREEE (reference sequence). The length of the CDR3 is 15 residues.

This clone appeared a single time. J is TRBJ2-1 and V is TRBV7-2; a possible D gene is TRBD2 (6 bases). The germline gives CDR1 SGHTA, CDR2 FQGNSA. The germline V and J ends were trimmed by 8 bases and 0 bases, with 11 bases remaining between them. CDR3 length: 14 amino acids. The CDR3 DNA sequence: TGTGCCAGCCGGAGGGATAGCTCCTACAATGAGCAGTTCTTC. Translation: CASRRDSSYNEQFF.